Sequencing of this TCR beta chain was carried out in a study of blood T cell repertoires in COVID-19. Across the whole study: Samples representing acute and convalescent COVID-19 were sourced from the United States, Italy and Spain. T cells, B-cell-depleted T cells, or PBMCs supplied cDNA or gDNA.

Germline V gene lookup returns CDR1 MNHEY and CDR2 SMNVEV (reference sequence). The V gene lost 6 bases and the J gene lost 1 base, with 9 bases spanning the gap. The CDR3 is 13 amino acids. Method: immunoSEQ multiplex PCR; TCRdb's copy keeps in-frame clones and lacks some. The sample consists of tens of thousands of clones, around 76% of them appearing once. Sequenced material: peripheral blood. The genes are TRBV27 and TRBJ1-1; unclear D gene. This clonotype was sampled from a woman aged 55 to 70 with acute or convalescent COVID-19. The CDR3 region has the DNA TGTGCCAGCAGCAGATACAGGAACACTGAAGCTTTCTTT. It specifies CASSRYRNTEAFF.